The clone carrying this TCR beta chain was seen a handful of times. Its target is not known. This sample was taken from a study of T cell repertoires in cytomegalovirus infection. Overall study context: Through public TCR beta signatures, both CMV infection and matching HLA type were indicated.

The CDR3 length is 14 residues. J lost 5 bases, V lost 3 bases, and 6 bases had no gene match. Findings of the study overall: Cumulative public TCR beta family frequency identified CMV carriers with the relevant HLA. In two of eight donors, the top clonotype was HLA-C-restricted CMV-specific.

TCRdb processed the reads anew with MiXCR; each CDR3 protein has one entry. The table shows around 350,000 distinct CDR3 sequences, with 18% occurring only once. The TCR comes from a human donor in good health (CMV status not recorded). Some clones in this sample may be carry-over from other donors' samples. The chain couples TRBV12-3 or TRBV12-4 to TRBJ1-1; 7 bases are a match to TRBD1. The material sequenced was PBMCs. CDR3 sequence (DNA): TGTGCCAGCAGTTTCATGACAGGGAAAACTGAAGCTTTCTTT. This gives the protein CASSFMTGKTEAFF.